These 25 T cell receptor beta chains were sequenced from one sample in a study of shared T cell receptors in the human thymus. The table came from immunoSEQ multiplex PCR; TCRdb's copy has only in-frame clones and leaves some out. The sample yields about 660,000 clones, 88% seen once. The sample was also reused in another study, on human thymus T cells.

Input material: thymocytes. These TCRs come from a boy under three years old with a congenital heart defect.

The CDR3 region has the DNA TGCGCCAGCAGCCAAGCCCCGCCCAACAGGGTAAAAGATACGCAGTATTTT. Its translation: CASSQAPPNRVKDTQYF. The V call is TRBV4-3, the J call TRBJ2-3, with D possibly matching TRBD1 (6 bases). Germline CDR1 and CDR2: LGHNA and YSLEER. V was pared by 1 base and J by 5 bases, with 19 bases between. The CDR3 totals 17 residues.

The chain has TRBV5-6 and TRBJ2-1, with 9 bases identical to TRBD2. The CDR3 contains 15 residues. With 2 bases clipped from V and 4 bases from J, the junction kept 4 bases outside the gene matches. Germline assignment: CDR1 SGHDT and CDR2 YYEEEE. CDR3 sequence reads: CASSFLTSGYNEQFF. DNA for the CDR3: TGTGCCAGCAGCTTTCTTACTAGCGGGTACAATGAGCAGTTCTTC.

The rearrangement uses TRBV7-9 and TRBJ1-4; TRBD1 aligns across 9 bases. After removal of 4 bases from V and 5 bases from J, the junction contained 5 bases not matched to a gene. This CDR3 region has 15 residues. Germline loops: CDR1 SEHNR, CDR2 FQNEAQ (reference sequence). The CDR3 bases are TGTGCCAGCAGCTCTCGAGGACAGGGGAATGAAAAACTGTTTTTT. Protein product: CASSSRGQGNEKLFF.

This clone was seen a single time. The rearrangement joins TRBV11-1 to TRBJ2-3, with D uncertain. This CDR3 spans 18 amino acids. Germline CDR1 is SGHAT and CDR2 is FQDESV (reference sequence). Trimming stripped 1 base from V and 3 bases from J, with 20 bases between. The chain's CDR3 is CASSLVRSPKIGTDTQYF. CDR3 DNA: TGTGCCAGCAGCTTAGTACGTAGCCCAAAAATCGGTACAGATACGCAGTATTTT. Together with reference TRBV11-1 and TRBJ2-3, the CDR3 gives the full variable domain: EAEVAQSPRYKITEKSQAVAFWCDPISGHATLYWYRQILGQGPELLVQFQDESVVDDSQLPKDRFSAERLKGVDSTLKIQPAELGDSAMYLCASSLVRSPKIGTDTQYFGPGTRLTVL.

This clone has more than one count but fewer than ten. The chain uses TRBV4-3 and TRBJ2-1; D unresolved. CDR3 length equals 14 residues. Germline V gene data show CDR1 as LGHNA and CDR2 as YSLEER. V lost 1 base to trimming and J lost 9 bases, with 13 bases between them. CDR3 nucleotides: TGCGCCAGCAGCCAAGTATGGCTAGATGGTGAGCAGTTCTTC. Translating gives CASSQVWLDGEQFF.

The chain recombines TRBV19 with TRBJ1-1, with 10 nucleotides matching TRBD1. Germline trimming cut 6 bases from V and 1 base from J; bases unmatched to any gene: 8. Germline assignment: CDR1 LNHDA and CDR2 SQIVND (reference sequence). There are 16 residues in the CDR3. CDR3 DNA sequence: TGTGCCAGTAGACCTAGTGGGACAGGGGAGAACACTGAAGCTTTCTTT. It is translated as CASRPSGTGENTEAFF.

The J gene is TRBJ1-1, the V gene TRBV27; D is undetermined. V shed 2 bases and J shed 3 bases, with 7 bases lying between them. The CDR3 runs to 13 residues. Germline V gene data show CDR1 as MNHEY and CDR2 as SMNVEV (reference sequence). The CDR3 spells CASSLAGDTEAFF. The CDR3 DNA follows: TGTGCCAGCAGTTTAGCCGGGGACACTGAAGCTTTCTTT.

This clone occurred once. This chain's CDR3 is CASSYPSTGEFTEAFF. CDR3 sequence (DNA): TGTGCCAGCAGTTACCCGTCGACAGGGGAATTCACTGAAGCTTTCTTT. The rearrangement uses TRBV6-5 and TRBJ1-1, with TRBD1 matching 8 bases. Losses at the gene ends were 2 bases for V and 4 bases for J; bases not matched to a gene: 9. The germline gives CDR1 MNHEY, CDR2 SVGAGI. The CDR3 sequence is 16 residues long.

In nucleotides, the CDR3 is TGTGCCACCAGCAGAGCAAGGAAGGGGGCGTTCGGACAAATCTCCTACGAGCAGTACTTC. This translates into CATSRARKGAFGQISYEQYF. The chain employs TRBV15 and TRBJ2-7; TRBD1 agrees at 7 bases. Trimming removed 1 base from V and 0 bases from J; junction bases left unmatched: 18. From germline, CDR1 is LNHNV and CDR2 YYDKDF (reference sequence). The CDR3 has 20 amino acids. Looking up the rest from reference TRBV15 and TRBJ2-7 gives the full variable domain: DAMVIQNPRYQVTQFGKPVTLSCSQTLNHNVMYWYQQKSSQAPKLLFHYYDKDFNNEADTPDNFQSRRPNTSFCFLDIRSPGLGDTAMYLCATSRARKGAFGQISYEQYFGPGTRLTVT.

This chain uses TRBV19 with TRBJ2-7; weak D call: TRBD2 (5 bases). Per germline, CDR1 LNHDA and CDR2 SQIVND (reference sequence). Deletions cut 3 bases from V and 4 bases from J, with 10 bases between. This CDR3 is built from 13 residues. CDR3 region: CASSMPGGYEQYF. CDR3 nucleotide sequence: TGTGCCAGTAGTATGCCCGGCGGGTACGAGCAGTACTTC.

The CDR3 sequence is CAISDSGGGANTGELFF. CDR3 sequence (DNA): TGTGCCATCAGTGATAGTGGCGGAGGCGCGAACACCGGGGAGCTGTTTTTT. This chain connects TRBV10-3 to TRBJ2-2; TRBD2 might be the D (5 bases). The germline gives CDR1 ENHRY, CDR2 SYGVKD. This CDR3 contains 17 residues. The V and J ends lost 3 bases and 0 bases respectively, with 14 bases between them.

The V call is TRBV9, the J call TRBJ2-1; 9 nucleotides agree with TRBD2. Trimming at V came to 0 bases and at J to 9 bases, leaving 7 bases not matched to a gene. CDR3 length: 15 amino acids. The germline gives CDR1 SGDLS, CDR2 YYNGEE. In DNA form, the CDR3 reads TGTGCCAGCAGCGTAGGTAGCGGGAGTCGCGGTGAGCAGTTCTTC. This translates into CASSVGSGSRGEQFF.

The rearrangement links TRBV4-3 to TRBJ2-1; TRBD2 might be the D (6 bases). The germline V gene encodes CDR1 LGHNA and CDR2 YSLEER. V shed 0 bases and J shed 2 bases, with 17 bases lying between them. The CDR3 runs 18 residues. CDR3 in DNA: TGCGCCAGCAGCCAAGAAGATAGTCCGGGAGTCCCCTACAATGAGCAGTTCTTC. Protein: CASSQEDSPGVPYNEQFF.

The chain employs TRBV6-5 and TRBJ2-2, with D hard to call. The CDR3 runs 14 residues. CDR1 and CDR2 (germline): MNHEY, SVGAGI. Between the trimmed V and J ends, which lost 4 bases and 6 bases, there was a span of 12 bases. The CDR3 is CASSSAMAAGELFF. CDR3 sequence (DNA): TGTGCCAGCAGTTCCGCCATGGCGGCCGGGGAGCTGTTTTTT.

CDR3 amino acids: CTSSRLAVAKNIQYF. DNA of the CDR3: TGCACCAGCAGCCGACTAGCGGTAGCCAAAAACATTCAGTACTTC. The rearrangement uses TRBV1 and TRBJ2-4; TRBD2 is the table's D call, not checked against the DNA. TRBV1 is shown as a pseudogene. This CDR3 contains 15 residues.

The chain couples TRBV2 to TRBJ1-4, with TRBD1 as a possible D gene (5 bases). Germline lookup yields CDR1 SNHLY and CDR2 FYNNEI. The CDR3 totals 12 residues. Trimming cost V 7 bases and J 8 bases, with 11 bases left between them. The DNA for the CDR3 is TGTGCCAGCACCAGGGTTGGGGAAAAACTGTTTTTT. Encoded protein: CASTRVGEKLFF.

This clone was detected only once. The V call is TRBV11-2, the J call TRBJ2-3, with TRBD2 as a possible D gene (7 bases). This CDR3 is built from 15 residues. Germline V gene lookup returns CDR1 SGHAT and CDR2 FQNNGV. Deletions cut 3 bases from V and 2 bases from J, with 12 bases between. CDR3 residues: CASSLGGADTDTQYF. CDR3 DNA: TGTGCCAGCAGCTTGGGGGGGGCCGACACAGATACGCAGTATTTT.

This clone was recorded once. The gene calls are TRBV7-9 and TRBJ2-1; 7 positions agree with TRBD1. The CDR3 loop spans 16 amino acids. Germline V gene sequence: CDR1 SEHNR, CDR2 FQNEAQ (reference sequence). Trimming cost V 4 bases and J 1 base; bases outside gene matches: 7. CDR3 in amino acids: CASSSTGVRSYNEQFF. In DNA form, the CDR3 reads TGTGCCAGCAGCTCTACAGGGGTAAGATCCTACAATGAGCAGTTCTTC. The complete variable domain, with remaining parts taken from reference TRBV7-9 and TRBJ2-1, reads DTGVSQNPRHKITKRGQNVTFRCDPISEHNRLYWYRQTLGQGPEFLTYFQNEAQLEKSRLLSDRFSAERPKGSFSTLEIQRTEQGDSAMYLCASSSTGVRSYNEQFFGPGTRLTVL.

This clone was recorded a few times. V usage is TRBV6-5 and J usage is TRBJ1-3; D is possibly TRBD1 (6 bases). Germline-derived CDR1 and CDR2 are MNHEY and SVGAGI. CDR3 length: 15 residues. V was clipped by 2 bases and J by 3 bases, with 11 bases between them. The CDR3 region has the DNA TGTGCCAGCAGTTACGAAGCGGGACATGGAAACACCATATATTTT. Protein product: CASSYEAGHGNTIYF.

The chain couples TRBV29-1 to TRBJ1-4, with 7 bases aligning to TRBD1. V trimming: 7 bases; J trimming: 8 bases; junction bases outside the gene matches: 13. CDR3 length: 14 residues. Germline V gene lookup returns CDR1 SQVTM and CDR2 ANQGSEA. The CDR3 here is CSGGGRGKYEKLFF. The CDR3, as DNA: TGCAGCGGTGGGGGCAGGGGGAAATACGAAAAACTGTTTTTT.

This clone has a handful of counts. This chain links TRBV6-5 with TRBJ2-2; 8 bases align to TRBD1. The CDR3 is 16 residues long. Germline CDR1 MNHEY, CDR2 SVGAGI. The V gene end was trimmed by 1 base and the J gene end by 10 bases; junction bases not matched to a gene: 11. In nucleotides, the CDR3 is TGTGCCAGCAGTTACTACGGCAGGGGGCCGAATGAGGAGCTGTTTTTT. It codes for CASSYYGRGPNEELFF.

The chain has TRBV29-1 and TRBJ2-1; 12 bases agree with TRBD2. This CDR3 is 15 amino acids long. J was trimmed by 7 bases and V by 6 bases; bases with no gene match: 10. Germline V gene lookup returns CDR1 SQVTM and CDR2 ANQGSEA. The CDR3 nucleotides read TGCAGCGTGGGGAAAGGACTAGCGGGGCTTAATGAGCAGTTCTTC. It is translated as CSVGKGLAGLNEQFF.

This rearrangement joins TRBV28 to TRBJ2-5; D is unclear. This CDR3 has 13 residues. Deletions cut 5 bases from V and 5 bases from J, with 12 bases between. Looked up from germline, CDR1 is MDHEN and CDR2 is SYDVKM. This CDR3 is CASSTRWFETQYF. The CDR3 DNA reads as TGTGCCAGCAGTACCAGGTGGTTTGAGACCCAGTACTTC.

This clone was seen a single time. The junction shows a germline mismatch at one end, possibly a read error. The J gene is TRBJ1-1, the V gene TRBV7-2; 7 positions agree with TRBD1. The CDR3 runs to 15 residues. CDR1 and CDR2 from the germline V gene are SGHTA and FQGNSA. CDR3 sequence reads: CASSLAGTEHREAFF. The CDR3 DNA sequence: TGTGCCAGCAGCCTAGCCGGGACAGAACACCGTGAAGCTTTCTTT.

This sequence joins TRBV2 and TRBJ2-6; TRBD1 matches 10 bases. Trimming removed 1 base from V and 0 bases from J; junction bases left unmatched: 3. Looked up from germline, CDR1 is SNHLY and CDR2 is FYNNEI. The CDR3 loop spans 18 amino acids. The CDR3 loop is CASSEGWDRGSGANVLTF. In DNA form, the CDR3 reads TGTGCCAGCAGTGAAGGTTGGGACAGGGGCTCTGGGGCCAACGTCCTGACTTTC.